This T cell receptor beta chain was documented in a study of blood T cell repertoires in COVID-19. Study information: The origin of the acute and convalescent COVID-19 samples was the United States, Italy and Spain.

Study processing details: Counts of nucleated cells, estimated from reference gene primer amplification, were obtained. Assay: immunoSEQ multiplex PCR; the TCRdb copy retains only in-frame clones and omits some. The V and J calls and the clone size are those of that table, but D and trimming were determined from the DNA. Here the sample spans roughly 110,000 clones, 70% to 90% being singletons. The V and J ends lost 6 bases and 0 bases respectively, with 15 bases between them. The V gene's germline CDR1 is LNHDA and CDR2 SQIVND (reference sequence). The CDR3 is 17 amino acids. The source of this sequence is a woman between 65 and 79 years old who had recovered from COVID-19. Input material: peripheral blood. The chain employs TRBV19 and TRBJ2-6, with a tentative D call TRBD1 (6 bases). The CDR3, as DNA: TGTGCCAGTAGGCGACAGGCTGTAAGCTCTGGGGCCAACGTCCTGACTTTC. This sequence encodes CASRRQAVSSGANVLTF.